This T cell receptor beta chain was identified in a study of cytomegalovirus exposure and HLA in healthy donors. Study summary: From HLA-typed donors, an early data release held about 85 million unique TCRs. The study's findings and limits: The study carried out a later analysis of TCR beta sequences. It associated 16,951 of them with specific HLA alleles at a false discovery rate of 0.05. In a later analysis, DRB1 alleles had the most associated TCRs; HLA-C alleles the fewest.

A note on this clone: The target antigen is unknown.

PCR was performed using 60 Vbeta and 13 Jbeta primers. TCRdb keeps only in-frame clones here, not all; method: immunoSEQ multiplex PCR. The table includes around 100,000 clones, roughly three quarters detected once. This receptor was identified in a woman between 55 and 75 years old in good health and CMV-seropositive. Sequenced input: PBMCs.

CDR3 DNA: TGTGCCAGCAGGTCAAGCACTCAACGCGAGCAGTACTTC. Protein: CASRSSTQREQYF. The V call is TRBV28, the J call TRBJ2-7; D gene unclear. CDR3 size: 13 residues. Per the germline V gene, CDR1 is MDHEN and CDR2 is SYDVKM. Trimming took 6 bases from V and 6 from J, leaving 15 bases between them.